This T cell receptor (beta chain) was sequenced in a study of identical twins (dated by TCRdb to about 2016). For the study in its entirety: TCR alpha and beta repertoires from monozygotic twins, unrelated adults of various ages and cord blood were deep-sequenced to test whether fetal clonotypes persist. To rule out contamination, the twin experiments were replicated at different times with different library preparation protocols.

About this clonotype: The specificity of this receptor is unknown. Per-nucleotide qualities are absent, and no much larger clonotype sits a single base away.

Library creation used 5' RACE. TCRdb lists the instrument as Illumina HiSeq 2000. Template switching introduced a universal primer binding site; the final cDNA contained a unique molecular identifier, enabling accurate counting of TCR cDNA molecules. First-strand cDNA for TCR alpha and beta chains was synthesized from specific primers in the conserved constant-segment region. To control for contamination, every cDNA library was double barcoded, receiving both a SMART-Mk sample barcode and Illumina barcodes. TruSeq adapter sequences, together with Illumina sample barcodes, were added in two successive PCR steps. The TCR alpha and beta cDNA libraries were sequenced on the Illumina HiSeq platform using custom primers. As for the original processing: MiGEC processed the raw reads to extract unique molecular identifiers, while MiXCR was used to determine the CDR3 positions. Recombination models were inferred per individual with the repgenHMM and IGoR tools using an EM algorithm. The tcR package in R was used for shared clonotype analysis, with sharing normalized by the product of cloneset sizes. To study raw recombination free of thymic and clonal selection effects, out-of-frame nonproductive sequences were analyzed. TCRdb took the public reads, trimmed them with fastp at Q25, ran MiXCR for clone calling and kept in-frame beta chains. For every CDR3 protein sequence, its rows merge into one entry that carries the most common genes and DNA. TCRdb's processing, not the authors' own work, is the source of the V and J calls. The sample table lists about 490,000 distinct CDR3 sequences, 12% to 15% of them with a count of one. The ten largest make up 0.44% of the sample.

The CDR3 contains 15 residues, cysteine and phenylalanine counted. The kept DNA is CDR3 alone, 45 bases in frame from the first base. In the germline V gene, CDR1 corresponds to MGHRA and CDR2 to YSYEKL. Ends trimmed: V by 1 base, J by 3 bases; bases unmatched to a gene: 4. What the study reported, not specific to this receptor: Conclusions relied on cross-sectional statistical analysis, since the same donors could not be followed over many years. Zero-insertion analyses could be partly confounded by invariant T cells such as MAIT and iNKT, though diverse VJ usage argued against such confounding for most clonotypes. Compared with coincidental sharing between unrelated individuals, out-of-frame TCR alpha sequences shared between twins showed an excess of sequences with low generation probability. Out-of-frame TCR alpha sharing in monozygotic twins was systematically underestimated by recombination models, whereas sharing between unrelated individuals was in agreement with the recombination models. Abundant cord blood beta clonotypes had fewer insertions, young adult naive repertoires showed a similar but weaker trend, and memory repertoires showed no such trend. The excess sharing between twins in beta out-of-frame sequences was weaker because fewer shared sequences reduced the signal-to-noise ratio.

Only healthy Caucasian donors were included. Three pairs of female monozygotic twins, all aged 18 to 29 years, were included in the twin cohort. CD4+ and CD8+ T cell populations were isolated with positive isolation kits from Invitrogen. The sample also formed part of further work on yellow fever vaccine responses in identical twins. From the second report: According to the authors, the vaccine-induced T cell response in identical twins seemed to be partly convergent and partly specific to each individual. In identical twins, the study followed T cell clones that responded to the vaccine with precision.

This receptor chain uses TRBV4-1 and TRBJ2-5, and 8 junctional nucleotides match TRBD1. This clonotype was sampled from a woman aged 18-30 years in good health. The specimen was CD4+ T cells sorted from blood. CDR3 loop: CASSQARTGKETQYF. The DNA reads as follows: TGCGCCAGCAGCCAAGCCCGGACAGGGAAAGAGACCCAGTACTTC.